This TCR beta chain stems from a study of T-cell reconstitution after alpha-beta-depleted transplantation in children. The ends lost 3 bases at V and 8 bases at J; junction bases unmatched: 7. The CDR3 covers 15 residues. The TCRbeta library incorporated unique molecular identifiers. TCRdb reprocessed the PCR reads via MiXCR and lists one record per CDR3 protein. The profile shows about 610,000 distinct CDR3 sequences, under 12% of them singletons. This clonotype was seen ten or more times. The sequence came from a human donor who donated a stem cell graft to a child with acute myeloid leukemia. The specimen was PBMCs from the stem cell graft donor, collected from the stem cell graft. The chain employs TRBV12-3 or TRBV12-4 and TRBJ2-1, with 10 bases that match TRBD2. In nucleotides, the CDR3 is TGTGCCAGCAGTTTTCGCGTAGCGGGAGGCTATGAGCAGTTCTTC. Protein product: CASSFRVAGGYEQFF.